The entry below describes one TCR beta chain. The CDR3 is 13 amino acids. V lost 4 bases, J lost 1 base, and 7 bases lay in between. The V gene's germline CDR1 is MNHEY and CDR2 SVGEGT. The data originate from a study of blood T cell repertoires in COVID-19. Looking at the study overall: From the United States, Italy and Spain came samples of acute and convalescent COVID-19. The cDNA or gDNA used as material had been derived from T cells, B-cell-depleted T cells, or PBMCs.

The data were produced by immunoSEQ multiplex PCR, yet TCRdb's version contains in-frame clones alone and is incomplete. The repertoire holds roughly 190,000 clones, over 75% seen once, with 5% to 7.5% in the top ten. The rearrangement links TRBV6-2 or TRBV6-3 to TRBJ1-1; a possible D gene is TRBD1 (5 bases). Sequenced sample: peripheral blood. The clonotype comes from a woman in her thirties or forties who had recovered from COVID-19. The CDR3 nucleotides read TGTGCCAGCAGTTTGACAGAGAACACTGAAGCTTTCTTT. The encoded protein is CASSLTENTEAFF.